The source of this T cell receptor (beta chain) is a study of cytomegalovirus exposure and HLA in healthy donors. Study-level points and caveats: Earlier findings revealed that most TCR beta V segments proved productive either about 90% or about 30% of the time. Later analysis reportedly placed an Asian-associated ancestry cluster below the roughly 630-donor mean in N-insertions. About 150 TCR beta chains were listed as cytomegalovirus-associated.

Per germline, CDR1 SGDLS and CDR2 YYNGEE. This CDR3 is built from 14 residues. V lost 0 bases, J lost 9 bases, and 6 bases stayed unmatched. Worth noting for this clone: Its specificity is unknown.

Primers for the PCR totalled 60 Vbeta and 13 Jbeta. Some clones are missing from TCRdb's copy, which holds only in-frame ones; the method was immunoSEQ multiplex PCR. The sample gives roughly 200,000 clones, approximately 79% of which show up once; about 1.7% is in the top ten. Sequenced sample: PBMCs. V is TRBV9 and J is TRBJ2-1, with 7 bases aligning to TRBD2. This sequence was found in a man aged 45-60 years in good health and CMV-seronegative. The CDR3 bases are TGTGCCAGCAGCGTAGGGAGCGGGAAGACTGAGCAGTTCTTC. Protein sequence: CASSVGSGKTEQFF.